This T cell receptor (beta chain) was found in a study of shared clonotypes between healthy human individuals. Repertoires were generated with immunoSEQ multiplex PCR, while TCRdb's copy carries only in-frame clones and drops some. The table includes roughly 450,000 clones, about four fifths detected once. This CDR3 has 11 amino acids. Germline CDR1 DFQATT, CDR2 SNEGSKA (reference sequence). V and J are TRBV20-1 and TRBJ2-5; no clear D gene. The end of the DNA is better explained by TRBJ2-7, so the J call may be wrong. This TCR was sampled from a middle-aged woman in good health. Some clones in this sample may be carry-over from other donors' samples. The sample consisted of PBMCs. The CDR3 nucleotides read TGCAGTGCCGCGGTGGGAAACGAGCAGTACTTC. It translates to CSAAVGNEQYF.